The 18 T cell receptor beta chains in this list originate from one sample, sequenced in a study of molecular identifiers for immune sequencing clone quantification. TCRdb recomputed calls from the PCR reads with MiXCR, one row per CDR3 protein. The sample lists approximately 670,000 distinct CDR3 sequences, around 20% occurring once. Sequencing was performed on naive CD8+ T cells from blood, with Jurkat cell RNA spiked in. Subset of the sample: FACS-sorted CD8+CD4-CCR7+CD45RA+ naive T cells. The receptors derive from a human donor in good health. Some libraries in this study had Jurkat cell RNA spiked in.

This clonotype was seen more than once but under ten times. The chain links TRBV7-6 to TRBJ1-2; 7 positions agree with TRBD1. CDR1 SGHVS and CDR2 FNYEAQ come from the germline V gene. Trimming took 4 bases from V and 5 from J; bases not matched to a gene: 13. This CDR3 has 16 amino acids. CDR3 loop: CASSSTPDRSAYGYTF. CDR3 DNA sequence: TGTGCCAGCAGCTCAACCCCGGACAGGAGCGCATATGGCTACACCTTC.

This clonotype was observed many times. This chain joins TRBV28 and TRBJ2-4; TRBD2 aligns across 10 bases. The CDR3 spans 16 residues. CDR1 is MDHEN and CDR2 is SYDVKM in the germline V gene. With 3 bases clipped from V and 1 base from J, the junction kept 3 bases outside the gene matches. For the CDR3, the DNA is TGTGCCAGCAGTTTCCTGACTAGCGGGGCCAAAAACATTCAGTACTTC. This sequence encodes CASSFLTSGAKNIQYF.

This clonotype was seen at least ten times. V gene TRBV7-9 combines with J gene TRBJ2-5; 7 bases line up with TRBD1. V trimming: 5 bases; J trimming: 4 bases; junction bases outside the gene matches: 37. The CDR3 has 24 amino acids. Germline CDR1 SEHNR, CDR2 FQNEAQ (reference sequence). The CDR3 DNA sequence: TGTGCCAGCAGCCTAAACCAACCACCAAGTCTCGTCTATTCGGTGCAGGGGGTAGGAGAGACCCAGTACTTC. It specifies CASSLNQPPSLVYSVQGVGETQYF.

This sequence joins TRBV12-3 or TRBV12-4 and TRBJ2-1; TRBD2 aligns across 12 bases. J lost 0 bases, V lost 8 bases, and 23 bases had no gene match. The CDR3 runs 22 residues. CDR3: CASLTTSGRSKDTSDSYNEQFF. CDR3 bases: TGTGCCAGCCTTACTACTAGCGGGAGGTCAAAGGACACGTCCGACTCCTACAATGAGCAGTTCTTC.

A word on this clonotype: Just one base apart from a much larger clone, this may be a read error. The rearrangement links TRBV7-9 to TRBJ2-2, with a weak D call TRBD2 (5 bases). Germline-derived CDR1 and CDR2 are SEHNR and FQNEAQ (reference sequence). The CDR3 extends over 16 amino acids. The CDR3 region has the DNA TGTGCCAGCAGCTTTACCCGTAAAGGCAACACCGGGGAGCTGCTTTTT. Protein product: CASSFTRKGNTGELLF.

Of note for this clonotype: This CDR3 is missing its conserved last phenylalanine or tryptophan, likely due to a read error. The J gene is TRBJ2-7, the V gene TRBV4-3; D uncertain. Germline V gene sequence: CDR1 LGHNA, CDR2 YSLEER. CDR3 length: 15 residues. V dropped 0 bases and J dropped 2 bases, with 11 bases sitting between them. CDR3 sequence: CASSQDRKGPYEQYL. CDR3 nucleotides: TGCGCCAGCAGCCAAGATCGGAAGGGTCCCTACGAGCAGTACCTC.

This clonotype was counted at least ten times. The CDR3 reads CAWSQVAGAREQYF. The DNA of the CDR3 is TGTGCCTGGAGTCAGGTAGCGGGGGCTAGGGAGCAGTACTTC. This chain joins TRBV30 and TRBJ2-7, with TRBD2 matching over 9 bases. This CDR3 is built from 14 residues. From germline, CDR1 is GTSNPN and CDR2 SVGIG (reference sequence). V shed 2 bases and J 7 bases; nucleotides not matched to a gene: 9.

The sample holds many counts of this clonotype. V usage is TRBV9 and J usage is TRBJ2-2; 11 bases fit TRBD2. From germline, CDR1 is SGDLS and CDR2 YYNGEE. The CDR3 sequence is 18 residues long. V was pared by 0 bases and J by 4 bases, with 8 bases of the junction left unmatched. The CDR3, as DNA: TGTGCCAGCAGCGTAGTACCCCGACTAGCGGGGACCACCGGGGAGCTGTTTTTT. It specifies CASSVVPRLAGTTGELFF. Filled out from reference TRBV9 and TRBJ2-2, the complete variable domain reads DSGVTQTPKHLITATGQRVTLRCSPRSGDLSVYWYQQSLDQGLQFLIQYYNGEERAKGNILERFSAQQFPDLHSELNLSSLELGDSALYFCASSVVPRLAGTTGELFFGEGSRLTVL.

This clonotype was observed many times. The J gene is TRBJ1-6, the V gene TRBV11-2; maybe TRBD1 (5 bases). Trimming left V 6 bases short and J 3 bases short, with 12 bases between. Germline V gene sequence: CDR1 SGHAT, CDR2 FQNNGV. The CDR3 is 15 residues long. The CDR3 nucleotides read TGTGCCAGCAGGAACTCCAGGGTCTATAATTCACCCCTCCACTTT. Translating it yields CASRNSRVYNSPLHF. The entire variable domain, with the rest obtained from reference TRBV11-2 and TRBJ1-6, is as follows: EAGVAQSPRYKIIEKRQSVAFWCNPISGHATLYWYQQILGQGPKLLIQFQNNGVVDDSQLPKDRFSAERLKGVDSTLKIQPAKLEDSAVYLCASRNSRVYNSPLHFGNGTRLTVT.

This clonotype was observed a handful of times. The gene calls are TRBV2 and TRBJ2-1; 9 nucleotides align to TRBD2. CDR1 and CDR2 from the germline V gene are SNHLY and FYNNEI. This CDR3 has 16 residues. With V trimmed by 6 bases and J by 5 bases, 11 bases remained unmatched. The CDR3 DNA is TGTGCCAGCAGGGAGGCCTCTAGCGGGATCGACAATGAGCAGTTCTTC. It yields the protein CASREASSGIDNEQFF.

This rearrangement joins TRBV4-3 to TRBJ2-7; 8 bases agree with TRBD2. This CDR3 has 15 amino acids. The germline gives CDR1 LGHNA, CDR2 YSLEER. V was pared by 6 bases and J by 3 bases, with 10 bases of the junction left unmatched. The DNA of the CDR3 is TGCGCCAGCAGGTTAGCGGGGAACGGGCTCTACGAGCAGTACTTC. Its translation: CASRLAGNGLYEQYF.

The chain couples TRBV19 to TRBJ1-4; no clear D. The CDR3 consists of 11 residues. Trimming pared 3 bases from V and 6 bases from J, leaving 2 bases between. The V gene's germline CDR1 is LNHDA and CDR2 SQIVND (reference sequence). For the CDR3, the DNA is TGTGCCAGTAGTATCGATGAAAAACTGTTTTTT. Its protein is CASSIDEKLFF.

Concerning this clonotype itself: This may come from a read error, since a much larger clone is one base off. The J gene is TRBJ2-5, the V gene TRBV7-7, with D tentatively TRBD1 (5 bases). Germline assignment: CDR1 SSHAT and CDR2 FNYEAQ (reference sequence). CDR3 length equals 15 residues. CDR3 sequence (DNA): TGTGCTAGCAGCTTAGCACAGTGGGGCGGAGAGACCCTGTACTTC. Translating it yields CASSLAQWGGETLYF.

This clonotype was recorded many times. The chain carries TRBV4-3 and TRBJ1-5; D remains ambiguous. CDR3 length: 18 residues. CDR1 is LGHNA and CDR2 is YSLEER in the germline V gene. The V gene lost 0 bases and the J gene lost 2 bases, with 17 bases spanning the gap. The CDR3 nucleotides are TGCGCCAGCAGCCAAGATGTGACACCCGGGTTCGGCAATCAGCCCCAGCATTTT. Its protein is CASSQDVTPGFGNQPQHF.

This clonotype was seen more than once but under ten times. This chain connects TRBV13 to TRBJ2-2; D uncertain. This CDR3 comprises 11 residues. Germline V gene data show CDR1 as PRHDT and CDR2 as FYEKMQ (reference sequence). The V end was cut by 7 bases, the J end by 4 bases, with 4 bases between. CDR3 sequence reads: CASTATGELFF. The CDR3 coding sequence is TGTGCCAGCACAGCCACCGGGGAGCTGTTTTTT.

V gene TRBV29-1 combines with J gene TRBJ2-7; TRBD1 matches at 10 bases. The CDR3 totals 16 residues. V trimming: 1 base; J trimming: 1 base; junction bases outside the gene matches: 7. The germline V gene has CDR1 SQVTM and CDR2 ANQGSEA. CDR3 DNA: TGCAGCGTTGAAGCCAAACCGGGACAGGGGTCCTACGAGCAGTACTTC. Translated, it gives CSVEAKPGQGSYEQYF.

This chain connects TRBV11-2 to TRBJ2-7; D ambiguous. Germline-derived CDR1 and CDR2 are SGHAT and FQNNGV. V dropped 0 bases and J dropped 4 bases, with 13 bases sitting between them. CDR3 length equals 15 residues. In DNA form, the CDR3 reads TGTGCCAGCAGCTTAGATCCCCTCAAGAGTTACGAGCAGTACTTC. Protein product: CASSLDPLKSYEQYF.

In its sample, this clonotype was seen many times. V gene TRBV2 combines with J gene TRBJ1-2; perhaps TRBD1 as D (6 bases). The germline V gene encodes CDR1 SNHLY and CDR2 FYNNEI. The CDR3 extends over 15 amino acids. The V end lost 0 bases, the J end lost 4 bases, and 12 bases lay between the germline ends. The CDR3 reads CASSEAPGVSYGYTF. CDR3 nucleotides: TGTGCCAGCAGTGAAGCGCCAGGGGTTTCCTATGGCTACACCTTC.